Listed below are T cell receptor beta chains from one sample, sequenced in a study of T cell repertoires and HLA-DP antigens. For these receptors, no antigen is known. Some clones are missing from TCRdb's copy, which holds only in-frame ones; the method was immunoSEQ multiplex PCR. Of over 100,000 clones in the sample, roughly 92% were seen once. Sequenced sample: CD4+ T cells from PBMCs. The receptors stem from a woman under 30 in good health and CMV-seronegative. Both conserved end residues are part of each CDR3. The D gene is left open where the match is weak. Rows may omit the clone size; those that give it use once, few, many or a size class.

>TRBV12-5|TRBD2|-|TRBJ2-3
TGTGCTAGTGGTTTGAGAATATGGACTAGCACTCAGACAGATACGCAGTATTTT
CASGLRIWTSTQTDTQYF
>TRBV28|-|-|TRBJ2-1
TGTGCCAGTCAGGTCTACAATGAGCAGTTCTTC
CASQVYNEQFF
>TRBV7-8|TRBD1|-|TRBJ2-3
TGTGCCAGCAGCTCGACAGGGGCCGCAGATACGCAGTATTTT
CASSSTGAADTQYF
>TRBV7-8|TRBD2|-|TRBJ2-3
TGTGCCAGCAGCCACCCGTGGAGTAGCGGGTCGCGGGATACGCAGTATTTT
CASSHPWSSGSRDTQYF
>TRBV4-1|TRBD2|-|TRBJ2-5
TGCGCCAGCAGCCAAGGACTTCGGCTAGCGGGAGGGTCGGGGACCCAGTACTTC
CASSQGLRLAGGSGTQYF
>TRBV7-3|-|few|TRBJ2-2
TGTGCCAGCAGCTTAAACAGGGCGGTGACCGGGGAGCTGTTTTTT
CASSLNRAVTGELFF
>TRBV23-1|-|-|TRBJ2-7
TGCGCCAGCAGTCAATGTTACAGAGAAGGGGCCGGCGAGCAGTACTTC
CASSQCYREGAGEQYF
>TRBV29-1|-|-|TRBJ2-1
TGCAGCGTCCCGGAGAGTGATCATATAACGTACAATGAGCAGTTCTTC
CSVPESDHITYNEQFF
>TRBV4-3|-|-|TRBJ2-3
TGCGCCAGCAGCCATATACAAGCTAGCACAGATACGCAGTATTTT
CASSHIQASTDTQYF
>TRBV28|TRBD2|-|TRBJ2-7
TGTGCCAGCCGACCCGGGACTAGCGGATACGAGCAGTACTTC
CASRPGTSGYEQYF
>TRBV2|-|-|TRBJ2-4
TGTGCCATCACCACCGGGTTCCCAGACAACATTCAGTACTTC
CAITTGFPDNIQYF
>TRBV7-9|TRBD1|-|TRBJ1-1
TGTGCCAGCAGCTCCCAGGGACAGATAAACACTGAAGCTTTCTTT
CASSSQGQINTEAFF
>TRBV19|-|-|TRBJ1-5
TGTGCCAGTAGCATAGCCGGGACGGTGAATCAGCCCCAGCATTTT
CASSIAGTVNQPQHF
>TRBV7-7|-|-|TRBJ2-3
TGTGCTAGCAGCTTAGTAGCGAAAGATACGCAGTATTTT
CASSLVAKDTQYF
>TRBV29-1|-|-|TRBJ2-1
TGCAGCGTTGATATGACATACTCCTACAATGAGCAGTTCTTC
CSVDMTYSYNEQFF
>TRBV28|-|few|TRBJ1-4
TGTGCCAGCAGTTCCTGGGACACCTTGGGTGAAAAACTGTTTTTT
CASSSWDTLGEKLFF
>TRBV11-3|TRBD1|-|TRBJ2-1
TGTGCCAGCAGCTTAGAGGGGACAGCAAGCTCCTACAATGAGCAGTTCTTC
CASSLEGTASSYNEQFF
>TRBV18|-|-|TRBJ1-5
TGTGCCAGCTCACCACCGGGCAGGGTGCATCAGCCCCAGCATTTT
CASSPPGRVHQPQHF
>TRBV7-8|TRBD1|-|TRBJ1-2
TGTGCCAGCAGCTTAGTCGGGGGGGGATCTAGAACCGGGACAGGGCGCTATGGCTACACCTTC
CASSLVGGGSRTGTGRYGYTF
>TRBV28|-|-|TRBJ1-1
TGTGCCAGCAGTTTTCGAGGCAGGGCGAGGGGCACTGAAGCTTTCTTT
CASSFRGRARGTEAFF
>TRBV5-1|TRBD2|-|TRBJ2-3
TGCGCCAGCAGCTTGGTCAAGCGGGGTGGCACAGATACGCAGTATTTT
CASSLVKRGGTDTQYF
>TRBV28|-|-|TRBJ1-1
TGTGCCAGCAGCCCCATTGGGGGGAACACTGAAGCTTTCTTT
CASSPIGGNTEAFF
>TRBV5-1|TRBD1|-|TRBJ1-5
TGCGCCAGCAGCTTGGAAGGGACAGTTTATCAGCCCCAGCATTTT
CASSLEGTVYQPQHF
>TRBV6-5|-|once|TRBJ2-7
TGTGCCAGCAGTTACCTCCCAAGTACCTACGAGCAGTACTTC
CASSYLPSTYEQYF
>TRBV4-3|-|-|TRBJ1-2
TGCGCCAGCAGCCAAAGGGGTCAGCTCTATGGCTACACCTTC
CASSQRGQLYGYTF
>TRBV6-5|TRBD2|-|TRBJ2-7
TGTGCCAGCTTGGGTAGTGCGGGAGAGGGCTACGAGCAGTACTTC
CASLGSAGEGYEQYF
>TRBV5-4|-|-|TRBJ1-6
TGTGCCAGCAGCTCCTACAGGAGTTCACCCCTCCACTTT
CASSSYRSSPLHF
>TRBV14|-|-|TRBJ1-2
TGTGCCAGCAGCCAATCTATGATCTATGGCTACACCTTC
CASSQSMIYGYTF
>TRBV7-3|-|-|TRBJ2-3
TGTGCCAGCAGCCCGCAATACGGAGATACGCAGTATTTT
CASSPQYGDTQYF
>TRBV25-1|TRBD2|-|TRBJ2-7
TGTGCCAGCAGTGAATTTAGCGGGAGGGCCAGGTACGAGCAGTACTTC
CASSEFSGRARYEQYF
>TRBV7-2|-|-|TRBJ1-2
TGTGCCAGCAGCTTCTATAATCATGAAGGGGACAATGGGGGCTACACCTTC
CASSFYNHEGDNGGYTF
>TRBV5-1|-|-|TRBJ2-2
TGCGCCAGCAGCTTGGTTGTCGGGGGGGAGCTGTTTTTT
CASSLVVGGELFF
>TRBV7-9|-|once|TRBJ1-4
TGTGCCAGCAGTACGGTTTCGGGGTTGGAAAAACTGTTTTTT
CASSTVSGLEKLFF
>TRBV6-1|-|-|TRBJ1-6
TGTGCCAGCAGTGTGGGACGGGATTCACCCCTCCACTTT
CASSVGRDSPLHF
>TRBV15|TRBD2|-|TRBJ2-7
TGTGCCACCAGCCCCCGTGCGGGGGCCTACGAGCAGTACTTC
CATSPRAGAYEQYF
>TRBV6-6|-|few|TRBJ1-5
TGTGCCAGCAGGAACAGTGGACAGCCCCAGCATTTT
CASRNSGQPQHF
>TRBV9|-|once|TRBJ2-4
TGTGCCAGCAGCGTATTAACCGGAGACATTCAGTACTTC
CASSVLTGDIQYF
>TRBV27|-|-|TRBJ1-1
TGTGCCAGCAGTTTAAGACAGATAAACACTGAAGCTTTCTTT
CASSLRQINTEAFF
>TRBV2|TRBD1|-|TRBJ2-7
TGTGCCAGCAGTCTTAAGGACAGGGGTGGCTACGAGCAGTACTTC
CASSLKDRGGYEQYF
>TRBV6-1|-|-|TRBJ1-5
TGTGCCAGCAGCGAGGGGTACTATAGCAATCAGCCCCAGCATTTT
CASSEGYYSNQPQHF
>TRBV5-4|-|-|TRBJ2-1
TGTGCCAGCAGCTTGATACACCGAATTGACGGCAATGAGCAGTTCTTC
CASSLIHRIDGNEQFF
>TRBV11-2|TRBD1|-|TRBJ1-6
TGTGCCAGCAGACGGACAGGGGCAAATAATTCACCCCTCCACTTT
CASRRTGANNSPLHF
>TRBV6-1|-|-|TRBJ2-1
TGTGCCAGCGATAAGAACAATGAGCAGTTCTTC
CASDKNNEQFF
>TRBV7-3|TRBD1|-|TRBJ2-1
TGTGCCAGCAGCTTAACCCGGGACAGATACAATGAGCAGTTCTTC
CASSLTRDRYNEQFF
>TRBV11-3|TRBD2|-|TRBJ2-2
TGTGCCAGCAGCTTAGCGGGAGGGCCCTTCACCGGGGAGCTGTTTTTT
CASSLAGGPFTGELFF
>TRBV5-1|-|once|TRBJ1-1
TGCGCCAGCAGTCTGGAGGGGGTCAGTTGGACTGAAGCTTTCTTT
CASSLEGVSWTEAFF
>TRBV7-9|-|-|TRBJ2-5
TGTGCCAGCAGCTCCTCCTGGCGGGAGACCCAGTACTTC
CASSSSWRETQYF
>TRBV11-2|-|-|TRBJ1-5
TGTGCCAGCAGCTTAGCTCTCTTGGCAGGGGTCAATCAGCCCCAGCATTTT
CASSLALLAGVNQPQHF
>TRBV4-2|-|-|TRBJ2-5
TGTGCCAGCAGCCAAGAAGGGAGGGAGACCCAGTACTTC
CASSQEGRETQYF